The present T cell receptor (beta chain) was sequenced within a study of spatial heterogeneity in lung cancer. On the study more broadly: Alpha-chain sequences were detected in numbers that were consistently lower than beta-chain sequences.

TCRdb reprocessed the 5' RACE reads with MiXCR, giving one entry per CDR3 protein. The sample carries 20,000 or so distinct CDR3 sequences, 6.5% to 8.5% recorded once. This clonotype was picked up a small number of times. Its antigen is unidentified. Findings of the study overall: It was found that expanded intratumoral alpha and beta TCR counts tracked tumor mutation counts.

Specified time point: sample taken at primary tumor resection. In each case, whole RNA from tumor, nontumor lung or frozen PBMC was sequenced unsorted. The sample here was lung tumor tissue, taken at surgery. The sequence was collected from a male donor with early-stage non-small cell lung cancer.

The chain's CDR3 is CAISESGRSNYGYTF. Written as DNA, the CDR3 is TGTGCCATCAGTGAAAGTGGACGGTCTAACTATGGCTACACCTTC. The rearrangement joins TRBV10-3 to TRBJ1-2; D gene ambiguous. In germline, CDR1 is ENHRY, CDR2 SYGVKD. The CDR3 spans 15 residues. Trimming removed 3 bases at V and 0 bases at J, with 11 bases between.